The T cell receptor (beta chain) described here comes from a study of blood T cells in healthy people across ages. Then a second PCR, running roughly 7 to 11 cycles, was carried out with a sample-barcoded 5' primer and a J-beta primer mix. TCRdb re-called the 5' RACE reads with MiXCR, one entry per CDR3 protein. This table has fewer than 900,000 distinct CDR3 sequences, roughly 49% appearing once. Study-level points and caveats: Among T cells, TCR beta diversity per million cells dropped roughly linearly as age rose.

Only a few counts were recorded for this clonotype. Antigen specificity is unknown. This receptor was obtained from a woman in her sixties in good health. Sequencing used blood.

CDR3 in amino acids: CSASRETSGRGETQYF. The CDR3 DNA is TGCAGTGCTAGTAGGGAGACTAGCGGGAGAGGGGAGACCCAGTACTTC. This sequence joins TRBV20-1 and TRBJ2-4; 12 bases match TRBD2. TRBJ2-5 matches the DNA end more closely, so the J call is doubtful. Germline CDR1 is DFQATT and CDR2 is SNEGSKA (reference sequence). CDR3 length: 16 residues.